The next 18 T cell receptor beta chains were all read from a single sample in a study of T cell changes during pregnancy in multiple sclerosis. Sequenced by immunoSEQ multiplex PCR; TCRdb stores in-frame clones only, minus some. The sample has some 37,000 clones, about 91% seen once; the top ten hold around 10%. The specimen comprised CD8+ T cells from peripheral blood mononuclear cells, sampled after pregnancy. The receptors come from a female donor with multiple sclerosis, enrolled in a pregnancy study.

The chain recombines TRBV27 with TRBJ2-3, with no clear D. This CDR3 is built from 13 residues. Germline CDR1 MNHEY, CDR2 SMNVEV (reference sequence). V was clipped by 0 bases and J by 4 bases, with 5 bases between them. The CDR3 nucleotides are TGTGCCAGCAGTTTATCCAGATCAGATACGCAGTATTTT. Its translation: CASSLSRSDTQYF.

This chain's CDR3 is CAAAHPADYGYTF. CDR3 DNA: TGTGCCGCGGCCCACCCGGCGGACTATGGCTACACCTTC. The gene calls are TRBV2 and TRBJ1-2, with no clear D. This CDR3 comprises 13 residues. Germline CDR1 SNHLY, CDR2 FYNNEI. Deletions cut 11 bases from V and 3 bases from J, with 16 bases between.

In its sample, this clone was seen once. The J gene is TRBJ1-2, the V gene TRBV5-1, with D hard to call. This CDR3 spans 14 amino acids. V was pared by 4 bases and J by 4 bases, with 14 bases between. Germline V gives CDR1 SGHRS, CDR2 YFSETQ. Here the CDR3 DNA reads TGCGCCAGCAGCGGAGGGCGGCAACTCTATGGCTACACCTTC. Protein product: CASSGGRQLYGYTF.

The chain is built from TRBV9 and TRBJ1-2; a weak D match, TRBD1 (6 bases). This CDR3 spans 16 amino acids. Trimming shortened V by 0 bases and J by 7 bases, and 19 bases separated the two germline ends. Germline CDR1 is SGDLS and CDR2 is YYNGEE. The CDR3 reads CASSVGAGAAIGGYTF. The CDR3 nucleotides read TGTGCCAGCAGCGTAGGGGCAGGGGCCGCAATTGGTGGCTACACCTTC.

The J gene is TRBJ1-2, the V gene TRBV9, with 9 bases that match TRBD1. V was clipped by 4 bases and J by 5 bases; unmatched bases: 9. The CDR3 runs to 15 residues. Germline CDR1 and CDR2: SGDLS and YYNGEE. The CDR3 loop reads CASSPLQGALYGYTF. The CDR3 DNA sequence: TGTGCCAGCAGCCCTTTACAGGGGGCGTTATATGGCTACACCTTC.

The genes are TRBV2 and TRBJ2-2; 12 nucleotides line up with TRBD2. Germline assignment: CDR1 SNHLY and CDR2 FYNNEI. Trimming took 4 bases from V and 2 from J; bases not matched to a gene: 5. The CDR3 spans 17 residues. CDR3 in amino acids: CASSVETSGSNTGELFF. DNA for the CDR3: TGTGCCAGCAGTGTCGAGACTAGCGGGAGTAACACCGGGGAGCTGTTTTTT.

This sequence joins TRBV29-1 and TRBJ1-1; D not certain. Germline CDR1 and CDR2: SQVTM and ANQGSEA. CDR3 size: 12 residues. V was shortened by 3 bases and J by 7 bases, with 12 bases between the two germline ends. This CDR3 reads CSVDTDPNEAFF. The CDR3, as DNA: TGCAGCGTTGATACAGACCCGAATGAAGCTTTCTTT.

This clone was observed once. V is TRBV28 and J is TRBJ2-2; D possibly corresponds to TRBD1 (6 bases). The V gene lost 8 bases and the J gene lost 3 bases, with 16 bases spanning the gap. The CDR3 sequence is 15 residues long. The V gene's germline CDR1 is MDHEN and CDR2 SYDVKM. The CDR3 protein is CASLLMTGHTGELFF. The CDR3 DNA sequence: TGTGCCAGCCTCTTAATGACAGGACACACCGGGGAGCTGTTTTTT.

The chain joins TRBV2 to TRBJ2-1; D might be TRBD2 (5 bases). Trimming took 7 bases from V and 6 from J, leaving 16 bases between them. Per germline, CDR1 SNHLY and CDR2 FYNNEI. The CDR3 is 14 residues long. CDR3 DNA: TGTGCCAGCAATTCGCGACTACCCCTCAATGAGCAGTTCTTC. This encodes CASNSRLPLNEQFF.

The chain recombines TRBV2 with TRBJ1-1; TRBD1 might be the D (6 bases). This CDR3 has 11 residues. Trimming pared 11 bases from V and 7 bases from J, leaving 14 bases between. CDR1 and CDR2 from the germline V gene are SNHLY and FYNNEI. The DNA of the CDR3 is TGTGCCGTGCATTTAGGGGGTGAAGCTTTCTTT. As protein: CAVHLGGEAFF.

This clone was picked up one time. The chain recombines TRBV12-2 with TRBJ2-7; the table's D gene call, TRBD2, was not cross checked with the DNA. TRBV12-2 is shown as a pseudogene. The CDR3 runs to 18 residues. Written as DNA, the CDR3 is TGTGCAAGTCGCTCCCCCCAGAGACTGTGCCTTAGAACCTACGAGCAGTACTTC. This sequence encodes CASRSPQRLCLRTYEQYF.

The J gene is TRBJ1-3, the V gene TRBV9, with D hard to call. V was pared by 4 bases and J by 8 bases, with 7 bases between. The CDR3 contains 11 residues. CDR1 and CDR2 from the germline V gene are SGDLS and YYNGEE. Here the CDR3 DNA reads TGTGCCAGCAGCCTTCGGGACACCATATATTTT. The encoded protein is CASSLRDTIYF.

This sequence joins TRBV27 and TRBJ2-5, with 8 bases identical to TRBD2. V shed 1 base and J 1 base; nucleotides not matched to a gene: 8. This CDR3 spans 17 amino acids. CDR1 is MNHEY and CDR2 is SMNVEV in the germline V gene (reference sequence). CDR3 amino acids: CASSLWWREAGQETQYF. CDR3 coding DNA: TGTGCCAGCAGTTTATGGTGGCGGGAGGCGGGCCAAGAGACCCAGTACTTC.

The rearrangement joins TRBV10-3 to TRBJ2-1; 7 nucleotides align to TRBD2. From germline, CDR1 is ENHRY and CDR2 SYGVKD. The CDR3 totals 15 residues. V trimming: 2 bases; J trimming: 7 bases; junction bases outside the gene matches: 8. Here the CDR3 reads CAISEVAGASNEQFF. The CDR3 nucleotides read TGTGCCATCAGTGAGGTGGCGGGAGCCTCAAATGAGCAGTTCTTC.

This rearrangement joins TRBV7-6 to TRBJ2-1, with D possibly TRBD2 on 6 matching bases. Germline CDR1 and CDR2: SGHVS and FNYEAQ. V was pared by 2 bases and J by 7 bases, with 9 bases between. The length of the CDR3 is 13 residues. Here the CDR3 DNA reads TGTGCCAGCAGCTTAAATGCGGGGAATGAGCAGTTCTTC. Translated, it gives CASSLNAGNEQFF.

This clone has just one count. This chain joins TRBV27 and TRBJ2-7; 8 bases line up with TRBD1. V lost 5 bases to trimming and J lost 3 bases; unmatched junction nucleotides: 9. The CDR3 runs to 15 residues. CDR1 is MNHEY and CDR2 is SMNVEV in the germline V gene (reference sequence). This CDR3 is CASSRFDRGGYEQYF. CDR3 coding DNA: TGTGCCAGCAGTAGATTTGACAGGGGTGGCTACGAGCAGTACTTC.

This clone was seen ten or more times. The V gene is TRBV30, the J gene TRBJ2-6; 10 bases are shared with TRBD1. The V gene end was trimmed by 2 bases and the J gene end by 0 bases; junction bases not matched to a gene: 1. The CDR3 runs to 16 residues. Germline CDR1 reads GTSNPN; CDR2 reads SVGIG (reference sequence). The CDR3 DNA sequence: TGTGCCTGGAGTAGGACAGGGGGCTCTGGGGCCAACGTCCTGACTTTC. It codes for CAWSRTGGSGANVLTF. The entire variable domain, with the rest obtained from reference TRBV30 and TRBJ2-6, is as follows: SQTIHQWPATLVQPVGSPLSLECTVEGTSNPNLYWYRQAAGRGLQLLFYSVGIGQISSEVPQNLSASRPQDRQFILSSKKLLLSDSGFYLCAWSRTGGSGANVLTFGAGSRLTVL.

V usage is TRBV2 and J usage is TRBJ1-4, with 10 bases matching TRBD1. The CDR3 contains 16 residues. V lost 7 bases to trimming and J lost 4 bases; unmatched junction nucleotides: 9. CDR1 and CDR2 from the germline V gene are SNHLY and FYNNEI. This CDR3 reads CASTLFGTGDNEKLFF. The DNA for the CDR3 is TGTGCCAGCACCCTCTTCGGGACAGGGGATAATGAAAAACTGTTTTTT.